This T cell receptor beta chain is from a study of cytomegalovirus exposure and HLA in healthy donors. Concerning this clone: The target antigen is unknown.

The PCR contained 60 Vbeta and 13 Jbeta primers. Original data processing: Approximately 86 million unique TCR beta chains, roughly 10 million shared, were counted in a later analysis. The data were produced by immunoSEQ multiplex PCR, yet TCRdb's version contains in-frame clones alone and is incomplete. Clone size and V and J calls were adopted from that table, with D and trimming inferred from the DNA. Of around 160,000 clones listed, approximately 79% are singletons. V lost 8 bases to trimming and J lost 3 bases, with 14 bases between them. The V gene's germline CDR1 is MNHNY and CDR2 SVGAGI (reference sequence). The CDR3 is made up of 15 amino acids. Study-level findings and limits: Earlier analysis looked at TCR beta V segments, and most were productive about 87% or about 30% of the time.

This TCR was recovered from a human donor in good health. Sequencing was done on a sample of PBMCs. The chain is built from TRBV6-6 and TRBJ1-6; D is possibly TRBD1 (6 bases). The CDR3: CASQGQLSYNSPLHF. The CDR3 region has the DNA TGTGCCAGCCAGGGGCAGTTAAGCTATAATTCACCCCTCCACTTT.